A selection of T cell receptor beta chains follows, all from one sample in a study of monozygotic twins with inflammatory bowel disease. Reanalyzing the 5' RACE reads, TCRdb keeps one entry per CDR3 protein, without DNA. The table for this sample gives some 200,000 distinct CDR3 sequences. The sequencing sample was made of blood. These receptors were collected from a human donor with ulcerative colitis or Crohn's disease, or a healthy co-twin of an affected twin (not recorded which). Each CDR3 is given with its conserved first and last residue.

V gene	J gene	CDR3 protein
TRBV7-2	TRBJ1-2	CASSLEVSGAVHGYTF
TRBV6-1	TRBJ1-5	CASTPLESNQPQHF
TRBV7-2	TRBJ2-7	CASSLTSGVSYEQYF
TRBV7-6	TRBJ1-1	CASSLGVSVGF
TRBV20-1	TRBJ1-5	CSASDGNQPQHF
TRBV5-5	TRBJ1-4	CASSSRTLTTNEKLFF
TRBV7-9	TRBJ1-1	CASSSQGTTLTEAFF
TRBV9	TRBJ1-5	CASSPSATSNQPQHF
TRBV5-1	TRBJ2-3	CASSFGRLAGEADTQYF
TRBV5-1	TRBJ2-4	CASSLGQVGGNIQYF
TRBV5-1	TRBJ1-6	CASSFLTGGNSPLHF
TRBV25-1	TRBJ2-3	CASSLPPTGLDTQYF
TRBV5-5	TRBJ1-5	CASSSWGDQPQHF
TRBV5-1	TRBJ1-6	CASSTGQANNSPLHF
TRBV11-2	TRBJ2-5	CASSLDSRQGGQETQYF
TRBV12-3/TRBV12-4	TRBJ2-2	CASSLAPGTSGTGELFF
TRBV5-1	TRBJ1-2	CASSLGQHNYGYTF
TRBV12-3/TRBV12-4	TRBJ1-5	CASARGDQPQHF
TRBV12-3/TRBV12-4	TRBJ2-1	CASSFGNSRVNEQFF
TRBV7-9	TRBJ1-4	CASSLAGQGREKLFF